Included here is one T cell receptor beta chain sequence, with context. Use of 60 Vbeta and 13 Jbeta primers characterized the PCR. Method: immunoSEQ multiplex PCR; TCRdb's copy keeps in-frame clones and lacks some. Of 150,000 or so clones listed, 70% to 80% are singletons. The V gene's germline CDR1 is SGHVS and CDR2 FQNEAQ. There are 16 residues in the CDR3. V was cut by 2 bases and J by 2 bases, with 10 bases left in between. This sample stems from a study of cytomegalovirus exposure and HLA in healthy donors. The rearrangement joins TRBV7-8 to TRBJ2-6, with D possibly matching TRBD2 (5 bases). The TCR originated in a woman aged 40 to 50 in good health and CMV-seronegative. The source material was PBMCs. In nucleotides, the CDR3 is TGTGCCAGCAGCTTAAAACAGCGGACTGGGGCCAACGTCCTGACTTTC. Amino acids: CASSLKQRTGANVLTF.